This TCR beta chain was profiled in a study of blood T cells in healthy people across ages. Study-level background: Roughly one uniquely barcoded beta molecule per two T cells was captured. Findings and caveats of the study: Leaving the PBMCs unsorted stopped any conclusive comparison of naive versus antigen-experienced cells.

With a J-beta primer mix and a sample-barcoded 5' primer, a second PCR ran about 6 to 11 cycles. Each cDNA molecule carried a tag from a template-switch adaptor that contained 12 random nucleotides. TCRdb re-called the 5' RACE reads through MiXCR, storing one row per CDR3 protein. In the table there are 700,000 to 950,000 distinct CDR3 sequences, 55% to 70% of which are singletons. In this sample, this clonotype turned up once. What it binds is unknown. The germline CDR1 and CDR2 sequences are SGHAT and FQDESV (reference sequence). The CDR3 totals 21 residues. Trimming took 1 base from V and 1 from J; bases not matched to a gene: 19.

The sequenced sample consisted of blood. This TCR derives from a man aged 25 to 45 in good health. This rearrangement joins TRBV11-1 to TRBJ2-5; 9 bases fit TRBD2. The DNA of the CDR3 is TGTGCCAGCAGCTTAGATTACCTTTTAGCGGGGGATGCCACTTCCCAAGAGACCCAGTACTTC. Translated, it gives CASSLDYLLAGDATSQETQYF.